Listed here are 23 T cell receptor beta chains from one sample, sequenced in a study of blood T cell repertoires in COVID-19. Method: immunoSEQ multiplex PCR; TCRdb's copy keeps in-frame clones and lacks some. The profile covers about 58,000 clones, with 85% to 90% appearing a single time and about a fifth taken by the ten largest. Sequencing used peripheral blood. Source of these receptors: a woman in her 50s with active or convalescent COVID-19.

This clone was seen a few times. The chain carries TRBV12-3 or TRBV12-4 and TRBJ1-1; D remains unclear. CDR3 length: 13 amino acids. Trimming removed 1 base at V and 2 bases at J, with 5 bases between. CDR3 protein: CASSLGRNTEAFF. The CDR3 nucleotides are TGTGCCAGCAGTTTAGGCAGAAACACTGAAGCTTTCTTT.

The chain employs TRBV29-1 and TRBJ1-2; D uncertain. The V gene's germline CDR1 is SQVTM and CDR2 ANQGSEA. This CDR3 region has 15 residues. V dropped 0 bases and J dropped 4 bases, with 15 bases sitting between them. The CDR3 region is CSVEDLGRLGYGYTF. In nucleotides, the CDR3 is TGCAGCGTTGAAGATCTTGGTAGACTAGGCTATGGCTACACCTTC.

This clone was seen a handful of times. The chain has TRBV19 and TRBJ2-1; 8 bases fit TRBD2. Trimming took 6 bases from V and 12 from J; bases not matched to a gene: 10. This CDR3 has 13 amino acids. Germline CDR1 is LNHDA and CDR2 is SQIVND (reference sequence). The CDR3 sequence is CASSQTSAIAQFF. The CDR3 region has the DNA TGTGCCAGTAGCCAGACTAGCGCCATCGCGCAGTTCTTC.

The chain links TRBV6-5 to TRBJ2-7; D is unclear. Germline V gene sequence: CDR1 MNHEY, CDR2 SVGAGI. The CDR3 runs 14 residues. The V gene lost 6 bases and the J gene lost 0 bases, with 12 bases spanning the gap. In DNA, the CDR3 is TGTGCCAGCAGGCTCCGGTCCCTCTCCTACGAGCAGTACTTC. It encodes CASRLRSLSYEQYF.

The chain links TRBV6-1 to TRBJ2-7, with D possibly being TRBD2 (6 bases). The CDR3 consists of 16 residues. From germline, CDR1 is MNHNS and CDR2 SASEGT. Trimming took off 3 bases at V and 2 bases at J, with 17 bases between the two ends. The CDR3 sequence is CASSDLSGLRTYEQYF. The CDR3 nucleotides are TGTGCCAGCAGTGACCTTAGCGGCCTACGTACCTACGAGCAGTACTTC.

V gene TRBV5-8 combines with J gene TRBJ1-3; D is possibly TRBD1 (5 bases). Germline V gives CDR1 SGHTS, CDR2 YDEGEE. Trimming cost V 1 base and J 0 bases, with 8 bases left between them. This CDR3 has 15 residues. The CDR3 spells CASSLWGVSGNTIYF. As DNA, the CDR3 is TGTGCCAGCAGCTTGTGGGGGGTCTCTGGAAACACCATATATTTT.

This chain links TRBV6-1 with TRBJ2-1; D gene ambiguous. This CDR3 is 12 amino acids long. CDR1 is MNHNS, CDR2 SASEGT, per germline. With 3 bases removed from V and 6 bases from J, the gap between germline ends came to 6 bases. The CDR3 nucleotides are TGTGCCAGCAGTGAGATGAGCAATGAGCAGTTCTTC. This sequence encodes CASSEMSNEQFF.

About this clone itself: One end of the junction is discordant with germline, which a read error may explain. The chain recombines TRBV7-7 with TRBJ2-3; 7 nucleotides line up with TRBD2. Germline CDR1 and CDR2: SSHAT and FNYEAQ (reference sequence). CDR3 length: 14 residues. For the CDR3, the DNA is TGTGCTAGCAGCTTACGCGGGAGTGGAGATACGCAGTATTTT. Its protein product is CASSLRGSGDTQYF.

The J gene is TRBJ2-1, the V gene TRBV7-5; the table assigns TRBD2, which was not confirmed against the DNA. TRBV7-5 is recorded as a pseudogene. This CDR3 is built from 15 residues. CDR3 bases: TGTGTCAGAAGCAGGCGGACTACATACTACAATGAGCAGTTCTTC. It encodes CVRSRRTTYYNEQFF.

The rearrangement joins TRBV27 to TRBJ1-5, with 8 nucleotides matching TRBD1. The junction had 9 bases not matched to a gene; V was cut back by 5 bases and J by 3 bases. Germline loops: CDR1 MNHEY, CDR2 SMNVEV (reference sequence). This CDR3 region has 16 residues. This CDR3 reads CASSHYMQGANQPQHF. CDR3 DNA sequence: TGTGCCAGCAGTCACTATATGCAGGGGGCCAATCAGCCCCAGCATTTT.

The chain joins TRBV10-2 to TRBJ2-1; the match to TRBD2 covers 13 bases. Germline V CDR1 and CDR2: WSHSY, SAAADI. CDR3 length: 14 amino acids. Trimming at V came to 6 bases and at J to 7 bases, leaving 3 bases not matched to a gene. CDR3 protein: CASRGLAGDNEQFF. For the CDR3, the DNA is TGCGCCAGCAGAGGACTAGCGGGAGATAATGAGCAGTTCTTC.

V usage is TRBV5-1 and J usage is TRBJ2-1; D ambiguous. V was trimmed by 7 bases and J by 5 bases, leaving 10 bases between them. There are 12 residues in the CDR3. CDR1 is SGHRS and CDR2 is YFSETQ in the germline V gene. As DNA, the CDR3 is TGCGCCAGCCGAATCGAGCACAATGAGCAGTTCTTC. Protein sequence: CASRIEHNEQFF.

This clone was seen more than once but under ten times. V and J are TRBV4-1 and TRBJ1-6; tentatively, D is TRBD1 (5 bases). The CDR3 is 18 residues long. Per the germline V gene, CDR1 is MGHRA and CDR2 is YSYEKL. The V and J ends lost 1 base and 8 bases respectively, with 21 bases between them. DNA for the CDR3: TGCGCCAGCAGCCAAGGGGGGGTCGTTGGGCAGGGTTATTCACCCCTCCACTTT. Its translation: CASSQGGVVGQGYSPLHF.

The chain uses TRBV27 and TRBJ1-5, with 12 positions matching TRBD1. This CDR3 comprises 15 residues. The trim removed 5 bases at V and 5 bases at J, leaving 4 bases unmatched. CDR1 is MNHEY and CDR2 is SMNVEV in the germline V gene (reference sequence). Here the CDR3 reads CASSPGTGGHQPQHF. CDR3 nucleotide sequence: TGTGCCAGCAGTCCCGGGACAGGGGGCCATCAGCCCCAGCATTTT.

This rearrangement joins TRBV5-1 to TRBJ2-1; D perhaps matches TRBD2 (7 bases). The CDR3 runs to 14 residues. The V end was cut by 4 bases, the J end by 3 bases, with 11 bases between. Germline V gene sequence: CDR1 SGHRS, CDR2 YFSETQ. For the CDR3, the DNA is TGCGCCAGCAGCCGGGGGGACAACTACAATGAGCAGTTCTTC. This translates into CASSRGDNYNEQFF.

Concerning this clone itself: Mismatch with germline at one junction end may stem from a read error. This sequence joins TRBV11-1 and TRBJ2-7; D gene unclear. The germline V gene encodes CDR1 SGHAT and CDR2 FQDESV (reference sequence). The CDR3 has 8 residues. The CDR3 protein is CASSKLGF. The CDR3 coding sequence is TGTGCCAGCAGCAAACTCGGTTTC.

The chain couples TRBV11-3 to TRBJ2-2; 13 bases fit TRBD2. V shed 4 bases, J shed 8 bases, and the junction held 10 bases outside the gene matches. This CDR3 is built from 17 residues. Looked up from germline, CDR1 is SGHNT and CDR2 is YENEEA. The CDR3 is CASSSPETSGRVGELFF. The DNA for the CDR3 is TGTGCCAGCAGCTCTCCCGAAACTAGCGGGAGGGTGGGGGAGCTGTTTTTT.

This chain connects TRBV29-1 to TRBJ1-1, with 9 bases lining up with TRBD1. V gave up 7 bases and J gave up 2 bases; unmatched junction bases: 5. Per germline, CDR1 SQVTM and CDR2 ANQGSEA. The CDR3 runs 13 residues. This CDR3 is CSGTGVVNTEAFF. CDR3 coding DNA: TGCAGCGGGACAGGGGTTGTCAACACTGAAGCTTTCTTT.

This rearrangement joins TRBV5-1 to TRBJ1-2; D might be TRBD1 (6 bases). CDR1 SGHRS and CDR2 YFSETQ come from the germline V gene. The CDR3 is made up of 14 amino acids. The V end was cut by 3 bases, the J end by 6 bases, with 15 bases between. CDR3 loop: CASSSGGVSNGYTF. The CDR3 DNA is TGCGCCAGCAGCTCGGGGGGCGTCTCGAATGGCTACACCTTC.

The rearrangement uses TRBV10-3 and TRBJ2-5, with 8 bases lining up with TRBD2. V lost 8 bases, J lost 4 bases, and 0 bases stayed unmatched. In germline, CDR1 is ENHRY, CDR2 SYGVKD. This CDR3 comprises 11 residues. CDR3 DNA: TGTGCCATCCTAGCGGGAGAGACCCAGTACTTC. Amino acids: CAILAGETQYF.

The rearrangement uses TRBV27 and TRBJ1-1, with D possibly being TRBD1 (6 bases). The V and J ends lost 2 bases and 8 bases respectively, with 12 bases between them. Germline CDR1 MNHEY, CDR2 SMNVEV (reference sequence). This CDR3 is 13 amino acids long. CDR3 DNA sequence: TGTGCCAGCAGTTTAGGGGGGGCTAGCGAAGCTTTCTTT. Its protein product is CASSLGGASEAFF.

The chain recombines TRBV7-9 with TRBJ1-2; 7 bases are a match to TRBD1. The germline V gene encodes CDR1 SEHNR and CDR2 FQNEAQ (reference sequence). This CDR3 has 17 residues. V lost 1 base to trimming and J lost 5 bases; unmatched junction nucleotides: 13. The CDR3, as DNA: TGTGCCAGCAGCTTAGGGGCCTTGACAGGGATAAAATATGGCTACACCTTC. Residues: CASSLGALTGIKYGYTF.

The chain couples TRBV10-3 to TRBJ1-2; 7 bases align to TRBD1. V lost 2 bases, J lost 3 bases, and 6 bases stayed unmatched. CDR3 length: 15 amino acids. Looked up from germline, CDR1 is ENHRY and CDR2 is SYGVKD. CDR3 in DNA: TGTGCCATCAGTGAGGAGACAGGGATCTACTATGGCTACACCTTC. This sequence encodes CAISEETGIYYGYTF.